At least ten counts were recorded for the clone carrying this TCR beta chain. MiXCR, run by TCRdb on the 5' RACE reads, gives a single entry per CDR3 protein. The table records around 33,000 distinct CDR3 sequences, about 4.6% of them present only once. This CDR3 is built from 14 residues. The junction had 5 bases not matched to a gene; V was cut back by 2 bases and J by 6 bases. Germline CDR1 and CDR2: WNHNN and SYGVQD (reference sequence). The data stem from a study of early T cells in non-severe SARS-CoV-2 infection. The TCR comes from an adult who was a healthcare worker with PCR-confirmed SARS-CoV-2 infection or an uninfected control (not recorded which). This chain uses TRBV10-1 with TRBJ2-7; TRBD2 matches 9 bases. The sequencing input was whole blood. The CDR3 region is CASSEGLAGPEQYF. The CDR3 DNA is TGCGCCAGCAGTGAGGGTCTAGCGGGGCCCGAGCAGTACTTC.